This T cell receptor (beta chain) derives from a study of cytomegalovirus exposure and HLA in healthy donors. Looking at the study overall: It was reported in a later analysis that the same platform had been used for the approximately 110 validation repertoires as for the 550 to 700 first-cohort repertoires. Findings of the study overall: Most TCR sequences showed up rarely, but some public TCRs showed up in many donors.

Using immunoSEQ multiplex PCR, the repertoire was profiled, and TCRdb retains in-frame clones only, with some absent. The sample shows about 200,000 clones, just over 85% of them seen only once. As regards this clone: As yet, its antigen is unknown.

The receptor's source is a woman under 30 in good health and CMV-seronegative. Material for sequencing was PBMCs.

The CDR3 DNA is TGTGCCAGCAGTTTCCAGAACGATGAGCAGTTCTTC. Translated: CASSFQNDEQFF. The rearrangement joins TRBV27 to TRBJ2-1; D remains ambiguous. The CDR3 is 12 residues long. Per germline, CDR1 MNHEY and CDR2 SMNVEV (reference sequence). The V end was cut by 3 bases, the J end by 8 bases, with 8 bases between.